Presented here are 30 T cell receptor beta chains from one specimen sequenced in a study of T-cell reconstitution after alpha-beta-depleted transplantation in children. During its preparation, the TCRbeta library received unique molecular identifiers. TCRdb itself ran the PCR reads through MiXCR, one entry per CDR3 protein. The sample holds under 100,000 distinct CDR3 sequences; around 15% are singletons and the top ten take about 20%. The sequences come from PBMCs, mostly from graft donor cells, collected 180 days after TCRalphabeta/CD19-depleted stem cell transplant. The receptor source for this set is a male patient between 2 and 10 years old who had a stem cell transplant for acute lymphoblastic leukemia, so the T cells may come from the graft donor.

The chain recombines TRBV7-2 with TRBJ1-1, with D perhaps TRBD1 (6 bases). The germline V and J ends were trimmed by 5 bases and 4 bases, with 14 bases remaining between them. Per germline, CDR1 SGHTA and CDR2 FQGNSA. The CDR3 runs to 14 residues. CDR3 loop: CASSPPGAPTEAFF. CDR3 DNA sequence: TGTGCCAGCAGCCCCCCGGGGGCCCCCACTGAAGCTTTCTTT.

The gene calls are TRBV5-1 and TRBJ2-5; tentatively, D is TRBD1 or TRBD2 (5 bases each). The CDR3 is made up of 15 amino acids. Germline CDR1 reads SGHRS; CDR2 reads YFSETQ. V lost 0 bases and J 4 bases, leaving 13 bases between the germline ends. CDR3 residues: CASSLEWGGGETQYF. The CDR3 DNA reads TGCGCCAGCAGCTTGGAATGGGGCGGAGGAGAGACCCAGTACTTC.

This clonotype was counted at least ten times. The V call is TRBV28, the J call TRBJ1-6, with 11 bases fitting TRBD1. Unmatched junction bases numbered 16, after V lost 10 bases and J lost 2 bases. Germline V gene lookup returns CDR1 MDHEN and CDR2 SYDVKM. The CDR3 is 19 amino acids. The CDR3 nucleotides are TGTGCCACCAGGCAATCCGGGACAGGGGGAACAGCCTATAATTCACCCCTCCACTTT. It codes for CATRQSGTGGTAYNSPLHF.

The gene calls are TRBV7-6 and TRBJ1-3, with D tentatively TRBD1 (6 bases). This CDR3 is built from 19 residues. Germline-derived CDR1 and CDR2 are SGHVS and FNYEAQ. Deletions cut 4 bases from V and 2 bases from J, with 24 bases between. The CDR3 spells CASSSLDPIQGPTGNTIYF. The CDR3 DNA sequence: TGTGCCAGCAGCTCCTTAGACCCGATACAGGGTCCAACTGGAAACACCATATATTTT.

This clonotype appeared a few times. The rearrangement links TRBV29-1 to TRBJ1-4; TRBD1 agrees at 7 bases. The V and J ends lost 4 bases and 5 bases, in that order; junction bases with no gene match: 10. The length of the CDR3 is 15 residues. Germline CDR1 is SQVTM and CDR2 is ANQGSEA. Here the CDR3 reads CSVGDSVRSNEKLFF. The DNA of the CDR3 is TGCAGCGTTGGGGACAGTGTACGATCCAATGAAAAACTGTTTTTT.

This clonotype has more than one count but fewer than ten. The germline gene is not matched at one end of the junction; a read error may be the cause. The V gene is TRBV28, the J gene TRBJ1-2; the D gene is possibly TRBD1 (5 bases). The CDR3 runs 12 residues. Germline-derived CDR1 and CDR2 are MDHEN and SYDVKM. In nucleotides, the CDR3 is TGTGCCAGCGGGTCCGGGACTTTAACCCCCCCTTTC. Its protein is CASGSGTLTPPF.

The sample holds many counts of this clonotype. The V call is TRBV25-1, the J call TRBJ2-1; 7 bases map to TRBD1. Germline loops: CDR1 MGHDK, CDR2 SYGVNS. The CDR3 runs to 15 residues. The junction had 10 bases not matched to a gene; V was cut back by 4 bases and J by 7 bases. In nucleotides, the CDR3 is TGTGCCAGCAGTGGAACAGGGGTGGTTCGGAATGAGCAGTTCTTC. Protein sequence: CASSGTGVVRNEQFF.

This clonotype was observed a handful of times. Relative to the germline gene, one junction end is altered; a read error may explain this. The chain is built from TRBV20-1 and TRBJ2-1; 10 bases line up with TRBD2. The CDR3 loop spans 17 amino acids. Germline V gene data show CDR1 as DFQATT and CDR2 as SNEGSKA (reference sequence). The CDR3 DNA reads as TGCTGTGCTAGAGATTATGGTACTAGCGGGGCTTACAATGAGCAGTTCTTC. Translation gives CCARDYGTSGAYNEQFF.

This sequence joins TRBV12-5 and TRBJ1-1; perhaps TRBD1 as D (5 bases). Between the trimmed V and J ends, which lost 0 bases and 3 bases, there was a span of 17 bases. This CDR3 region has 17 residues. CDR1 is LGHNT and CDR2 is FRNRAP in the germline V gene. The CDR3 nucleotides read TGTGCTAGTGGTTTGGTATTTACTGGGGGGGTGGACACTGAAGCTTTCTTT. Translated: CASGLVFTGGVDTEAFF.

This clonotype has just a few counts. The J gene is TRBJ1-3, the V gene TRBV11-2; D is unresolved. CDR3 length equals 16 residues. The V end lost 2 bases, the J end lost 5 bases, and 16 bases lay between the germline ends. In germline, CDR1 is SGHAT, CDR2 FQNNGV. In DNA, the CDR3 is TGTGCCAGCAGCTTACCCCTCGGAGCCTTGAGAAACACCATATATTTT. This encodes CASSLPLGALRNTIYF.

The V and J genes are TRBV7-2 and TRBJ1-5; D remains ambiguous. The CDR3 has 13 amino acids. Germline loops: CDR1 SGHTA, CDR2 FQGNSA. The V end was cut by 1 base, the J end by 9 bases, with 10 bases between. CDR3: CASSLDLSRPQHF. In DNA, the CDR3 is TGTGCCAGCAGCTTAGATCTATCCCGGCCCCAGCATTTT.

This clonotype appeared a few times. The gene calls are TRBV7-2 and TRBJ2-4, with 9 bases lining up with TRBD1. Germline V gives CDR1 SGHTA, CDR2 FQGNSA. This CDR3 region has 15 residues. Trimming at V came to 1 base and at J to 8 bases, leaving 6 bases not matched to a gene. This CDR3 reads CASSLGWDRVHIQYF. In nucleotides, the CDR3 is TGTGCCAGCAGCTTAGGGTGGGACAGGGTACACATTCAGTACTTC.

This clonotype has ten or more counts. The rearrangement uses TRBV9 and TRBJ2-7; 7 bases fit TRBD2. Per germline, CDR1 SGDLS and CDR2 YYNGEE. J was trimmed by 3 bases and V by 3 bases; bases with no gene match: 9. This CDR3 is built from 15 residues. The CDR3 region has the DNA TGTGCCAGCAGCGGATGGACTAGTGGGGACTACGAGCAGTACTTC. Translation: CASSGWTSGDYEQYF.

This clonotype was counted a few times. This chain links TRBV7-8 with TRBJ2-3, with D unclear. With 7 bases removed from V and 5 bases from J, the gap between germline ends came to 19 bases. CDR3 size: 15 residues. Germline V lookup: CDR1 SGHVS, CDR2 FQNEAQ. This CDR3 reads CASNPMRISRDTQYF. The CDR3 DNA sequence: TGTGCCAGCAACCCGATGAGGATTTCTAGAGATACGCAGTATTTT.

This clonotype has ten or more counts. The CDR3, as DNA: TGTGCCATCACCCAGACAGGATCCCCTTCGCAAGGCTACACCTTC. It translates to CAITQTGSPSQGYTF. The chain combines TRBV10-3 with TRBJ1-2; a possible D gene is TRBD1 (6 bases). Germline values: CDR1 ENHRY, CDR2 SYGVKD. The CDR3 runs to 15 residues. The ends were cut back, 7 bases at V and 8 bases at J, with 23 bases in the middle.

The chain links TRBV29-1 to TRBJ2-5; 14 bases line up with TRBD2. The V gene end was trimmed by 6 bases and the J gene end by 9 bases; junction bases not matched to a gene: 9. Germline V gene sequence: CDR1 SQVTM, CDR2 ANQGSEA. This CDR3 has 14 residues. The CDR3 loop reads CSVFGLAGGAAQYF. DNA for the CDR3: TGCAGCGTCTTCGGACTAGCGGGGGGCGCGGCCCAGTACTTC.

A few counts support this clonotype. The chain has TRBV7-2 and TRBJ2-3; D perhaps matches TRBD2 (5 bases). Looked up from germline, CDR1 is SGHTA and CDR2 is FQGNSA. V lost 1 base to trimming and J lost 6 bases, with 8 bases between them. The CDR3 extends over 13 amino acids. The CDR3 loop is CASSLVREDTQYF. CDR3 coding DNA: TGTGCCAGCAGCTTAGTAAGGGAGGATACGCAGTATTTT.

The chain employs TRBV15 and TRBJ1-1; D is possibly TRBD1 (5 bases). The V and J ends lost 0 bases and 1 base respectively, with 18 bases between them. Germline V gene lookup returns CDR1 LNHNV and CDR2 YYDKDF (reference sequence). The length of the CDR3 is 18 residues. The DNA for the CDR3 is TGTGCCACCAGCAGAGAGGGCAGTCCTGTGGGGCCGAACACTGAAGCTTTCTTT. This gives the protein CATSREGSPVGPNTEAFF.

This clonotype was counted many times. The genes are TRBV5-1 and TRBJ2-2; possibly TRBD2 for D (5 bases). CDR1 and CDR2 (germline): SGHRS, YFSETQ. Between the trimmed V and J ends, which lost 0 bases and 0 bases, there was a span of 12 bases. The CDR3 is made up of 17 amino acids. As DNA, the CDR3 is TGCGCCAGCAGCTTGGGACTACTAGGCGCGAACACCGGGGAGCTGTTTTTT. It is translated as CASSLGLLGANTGELFF.

This clonotype was seen a few times. This chain joins TRBV6-1 and TRBJ1-2; TRBD1 matches 7 bases. The germline V gene encodes CDR1 MNHNS and CDR2 SASEGT. With V trimmed by 6 bases and J by 8 bases, 12 bases remained unmatched. This CDR3 has 14 amino acids. This chain's CDR3 is CASSGGQNLLGYTF. CDR3 nucleotide sequence: TGTGCCAGCAGCGGGGGACAGAACCTACTGGGCTACACCTTC.

The chain employs TRBV12-3 or TRBV12-4 and TRBJ1-6; D remains ambiguous. V was cut by 3 bases and J by 10 bases, with 13 bases left in between. The CDR3 has 14 amino acids. CDR3 in amino acids: CASSLRDEGSPLHF. DNA of the CDR3: TGTGCCAGCAGTTTGAGGGATGAGGGATCACCCCTCCACTTT.

The gene calls are TRBV20-1 and TRBJ2-7, with D perhaps TRBD1 (6 bases). Germline loops: CDR1 DFQATT, CDR2 SNEGSKA (reference sequence). V shed 3 bases and J shed 2 bases, with 20 bases lying between them. This CDR3 has 16 amino acids. The CDR3 nucleotides are TGCAGTGCTAGTAACCCCCGCAGGGGTCCTCCCTACGAGCAGTACTTC. Translated, it gives CSASNPRRGPPYEQYF.

This clonotype was seen a handful of times. The rearrangement joins TRBV10-2 to TRBJ1-2; D perhaps matches TRBD1 (5 bases). Trimming took 2 bases from V and 5 from J, leaving 6 bases between them. CDR1 is WSHSY and CDR2 is SAAADI in the germline V gene. The CDR3 covers 12 residues. Here the CDR3 DNA reads TGCGCCAGCAGTGAGGGGGGGTATGGCTACACCTTC. This translates into CASSEGGYGYTF.

The V and J genes are TRBV20-1 and TRBJ2-7; D is unclear. Trimming shortened V by 6 bases and J by 0 bases, and 15 bases separated the two germline ends. The germline CDR1 and CDR2 sequences are DFQATT and SNEGSKA (reference sequence). The CDR3 totals 14 residues. The CDR3 reads CSATSDRFSYEQYF. The CDR3 region has the DNA TGCAGTGCGACATCGGACCGGTTCTCCTACGAGCAGTACTTC.

This clonotype turned up a few times. The chain joins TRBV3-1 to TRBJ2-1, with D unresolved. The CDR3 length is 12 residues. Germline CDR1 and CDR2: LGHDT and YNNKEL (reference sequence). The V end lost 4 bases, the J end lost 4 bases, and 5 bases lay between the germline ends. The CDR3 loop is CASSLRYNEQFF. In DNA, the CDR3 is TGTGCCAGCAGCCTTAGATACAATGAGCAGTTCTTC.

Only a few counts were recorded for this clonotype. The V and J genes are TRBV5-6 and TRBJ1-1; perhaps TRBD1 as D (5 bases). This CDR3 region has 14 residues. Germline CDR1 is SGHDT and CDR2 is YYEEEE. The V and J ends lost 4 bases and 7 bases respectively, with 17 bases between them. The CDR3 loop reads CASSPYGGTGEAFF. Here the CDR3 DNA reads TGTGCCAGCAGCCCCTATGGGGGGACTGGTGAAGCTTTCTTT.

The V and J genes are TRBV7-6 and TRBJ2-2; weak D call: TRBD1 (7 bases). The V end was cut by 2 bases, the J end by 3 bases, with 13 bases between. Germline assignment: CDR1 SGHVS and CDR2 FNYEAQ. CDR3 length: 16 amino acids. The CDR3 sequence is CASSLYGRGDTGELFF. DNA of the CDR3: TGTGCCAGCAGCTTATACGGCAGGGGGGACACCGGGGAGCTGTTTTTT.

This clonotype was seen more than once but under ten times. The V and J genes are TRBV29-1 and TRBJ1-2; TRBD1 agrees at 7 bases. Germline-derived CDR1 and CDR2 are SQVTM and ANQGSEA. Trimming took 6 bases from V and 7 from J; bases not matched to a gene: 5. CDR3 length: 11 amino acids. Here the CDR3 reads CSVAAGGGYTF. CDR3 coding DNA: TGCAGCGTAGCCGCAGGGGGTGGCTACACCTTC.

The V call is TRBV5-1, the J call TRBJ2-2; 8 bases are shared with TRBD2. CDR3 length: 16 amino acids. The trim removed 6 bases at V and 4 bases at J, leaving 11 bases unmatched. Germline CDR1 reads SGHRS; CDR2 reads YFSETQ. CDR3 loop: CASTFQRGSGTGELFF. For the CDR3, the DNA is TGCGCCAGCACCTTTCAGCGGGGGAGTGGCACCGGGGAGCTGTTTTTT.

This clonotype was detected a few times. The chain employs TRBV20-1 and TRBJ2-7; D gene ambiguous. Deletions cut 6 bases from V and 2 bases from J, with 14 bases between. CDR3 length: 13 residues. Germline CDR1 is DFQATT and CDR2 is SNEGSKA (reference sequence). CDR3 DNA sequence: TGCAGTGCCGGAAGGGTTTTAACCTACGAGCAGTACTTC. As protein: CSAGRVLTYEQYF.